This T cell receptor beta chain was documented in a study of blood T cell repertoires in COVID-19. Turning to the study itself: The United States, Italy and Spain provided the acute and convalescent COVID-19 samples. T cells, B-cell-depleted T cells, or PBMCs supplied cDNA or gDNA.

Authors' processing steps: Estimation of nucleated cell counts was performed using reference gene primer amplification. Only in-frame clones appear in the TCRdb table, and some are missing; sequencing was by immunoSEQ multiplex PCR. For V, J and clone size, that table is used; D and trimming come from the DNA. The repertoire holds some 110,000 clones, with about 90% as singletons. Per the germline V gene, CDR1 is LNHNV and CDR2 is YYDKDF (reference sequence). This CDR3 has 17 amino acids. V was pared by 3 bases and J by 4 bases, with 12 bases of the junction left unmatched. This receptor was identified in a man aged 70 or older who had recovered from COVID-19. The chain combines TRBV15 with TRBJ2-1; the match to TRBD1 covers 7 bases. The sequencing input was peripheral blood. CDR3: CATSRDTGTEGYNEQFF. In DNA form, the CDR3 reads TGTGCCACCAGCAGGGATACCGGGACAGAGGGATACAATGAGCAGTTCTTC.